A single sample is the source of the 2 T cell receptor beta chains below, sequenced in a study of regulatory T cells in long-lasting Graves disease. In building TCR beta libraries, iRepertoire HTBI primers were used together with Arm-PCR of CDR3 regions. TCRdb itself ran the multiplex PCR reads through MiXCR, one entry per CDR3 protein. The table lists roughly 250,000 distinct CDR3 sequences, around a sixth of them singletons. Indicated time point: newly diagnosed GD, antithyroid drugs for less than 3 months. Preparation of the TCR library used RNA extracted from PBMCs. These data are also associated with another study on T cells in Graves' hyperthyroidism and ophthalmopathy.

Here the sequenced sample was peripheral blood mononuclear cells (PBMCs), taken at new diagnosis, from a patient treated with antithyroid drugs. Receptors originate from a woman aged 25 to 39 with Graves disease.

Points on this clonotype: This likely stems from a read error, as it lies one base from a far larger clone. The conserved closing phenylalanine or tryptophan is absent in this CDR3, likely reflecting a read error. This chain joins TRBV13 and TRBJ1-2; D uncertain. V lost 6 bases and J 7 bases, leaving 9 bases between the germline ends. The CDR3 totals 11 residues. The germline gives CDR1 PRHDT, CDR2 FYEKMQ (reference sequence). The CDR3 reads CASSTRGGYTL. The CDR3 nucleotides are TGTGCCAGCAGTACCCGCGGTGGCTACACCCTC.

A note on this clonotype: One base separates it from a far larger clone, so it is likely a read error. CDR3 protein: CASRDSSGANVLTF. CDR3 coding DNA: TGTGCCAGCAGGGACAGCTCTGGGGCCAACGTCCTGACTTTC. This rearrangement joins TRBV6-1 to TRBJ2-6, with D tentatively TRBD1 (6 bases). Trimming removed 6 bases from V and 0 bases from J, with 6 bases in between. The CDR3 is 14 residues long. Germline CDR1 MNHNS, CDR2 SASEGT.